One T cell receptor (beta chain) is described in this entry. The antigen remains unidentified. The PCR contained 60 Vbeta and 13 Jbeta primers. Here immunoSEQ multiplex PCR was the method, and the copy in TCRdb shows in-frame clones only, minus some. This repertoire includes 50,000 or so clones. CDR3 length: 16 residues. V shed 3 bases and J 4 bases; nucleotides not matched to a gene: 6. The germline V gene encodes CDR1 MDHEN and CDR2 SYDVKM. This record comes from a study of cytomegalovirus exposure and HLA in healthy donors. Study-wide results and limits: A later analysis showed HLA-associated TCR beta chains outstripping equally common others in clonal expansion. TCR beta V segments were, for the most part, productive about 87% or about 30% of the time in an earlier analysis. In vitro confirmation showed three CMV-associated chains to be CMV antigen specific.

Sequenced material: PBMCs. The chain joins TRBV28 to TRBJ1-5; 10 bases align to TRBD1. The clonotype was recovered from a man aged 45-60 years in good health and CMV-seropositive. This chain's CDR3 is CASSFRDRGGNQPQHF. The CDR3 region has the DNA TGTGCCAGCAGTTTTCGGGACAGGGGCGGGAATCAGCCCCAGCATTTT.